These 6 T cell receptor beta chains originate from one sample sequenced in a study of control samples from healthy donors and cancer patients. Measured with immunoSEQ multiplex PCR; TCRdb has only the in-frame clones, and not every one. The sample lists around 150,000 clones, about 95% seen once, with 11% to 15% in the top ten. The sample taken for sequencing was PBMCs. These receptors originate from a man in his 60s with colorectal cancer.

V and J are TRBV6-6 and TRBJ1-5; D not certain. V was shortened by 5 bases and J by 0 bases, with 17 bases between the two germline ends. CDR1 MNHNY and CDR2 SVGAGI come from the germline V gene (reference sequence). The CDR3 extends over 17 amino acids. The CDR3 nucleotides read TGTGCCAGCAGTCCCCGGTTGAGTTCAGATAGCAATCAGCCCCAGCATTTT. Its protein product is CASSPRLSSDSNQPQHF.

The chain uses TRBV6-1 and TRBJ2-5; D perhaps matches TRBD1 (5 bases). The CDR3 is 14 residues long. V lost 1 base and J 5 bases, leaving 11 bases between the germline ends. Germline CDR1 MNHNS, CDR2 SASEGT. The DNA of the CDR3 is TGTGCCAGCAGTGAAGAAGTGTCAGGGGAGACCCAGTACTTC. Its protein product is CASSEEVSGETQYF.

The chain joins TRBV28 to TRBJ2-5, with D unresolved. This CDR3 contains 12 residues. CDR1 and CDR2 from the germline V gene are MDHEN and SYDVKM. Trimming left V 2 bases short and J 4 bases short, with 5 bases between. The chain's CDR3 is CASSLRLETQYF. The CDR3 region has the DNA TGTGCCAGCAGTTTACGACTAGAGACCCAGTACTTC.

This clone has more than one count but fewer than ten. This rearrangement joins TRBV7-6 to TRBJ1-5; TRBD1 is a possible D gene (5 bases). V was pared by 11 bases and J by 3 bases, with 17 bases between. Germline V CDR1 and CDR2: SGHVS, FNYEAQ. The CDR3 has 14 amino acids. CDR3 in DNA: TGTGCCCCTGGGGGGATCACTACCAATCAGCCCCAGCATTTT. Translating it yields CAPGGITTNQPQHF.

The chain joins TRBV19 to TRBJ2-7, with 11 bases identical to TRBD2. The V gene's germline CDR1 is LNHDA and CDR2 SQIVND (reference sequence). The CDR3 spans 16 residues. The ends lost 3 bases at V and 0 bases at J; junction bases unmatched: 4. The CDR3 reads CASSIRLAGHSYEQYF. CDR3 bases: TGTGCCAGTAGTATTAGACTAGCGGGGCACTCCTACGAGCAGTACTTC.

Regarding this clone: At one boundary the junction diverges from the germline segment, which might be a read error. V and J are TRBV5-1 and TRBJ1-2; D unresolved. CDR3 length: 13 amino acids. CDR1 is SGHRS and CDR2 is YFSETQ in the germline V gene. CDR3 coding DNA: TGCGCCAACAGCTTTGAGGACGGACTTGGCTACACCTTC. Translating it yields CANSFEDGLGYTF.